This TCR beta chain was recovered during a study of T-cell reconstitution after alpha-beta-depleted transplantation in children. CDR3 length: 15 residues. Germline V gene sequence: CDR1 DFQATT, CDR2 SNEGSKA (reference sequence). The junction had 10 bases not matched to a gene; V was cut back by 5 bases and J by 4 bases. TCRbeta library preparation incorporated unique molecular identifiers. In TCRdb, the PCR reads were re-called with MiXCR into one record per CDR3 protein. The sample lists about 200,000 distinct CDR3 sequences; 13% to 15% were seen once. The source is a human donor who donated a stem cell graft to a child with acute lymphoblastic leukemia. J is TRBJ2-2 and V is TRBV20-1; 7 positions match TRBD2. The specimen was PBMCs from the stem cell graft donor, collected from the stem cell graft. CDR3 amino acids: CSARTSGGGTGELFF. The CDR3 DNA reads TGCAGTGCTCGAACTTCGGGAGGCGGCACCGGGGAGCTGTTTTTT.